A single sample is the source of the 11 T cell receptor beta chains below, sequenced in a study of T cell changes during pregnancy in multiple sclerosis (dated by TCRdb to between 2018 and 2021). The library was built by means of the immunoSEQ multiplex PCR assay. As stored in TCRdb, this immuneACCESS dataset retains in-frame rearrangements with V and J assigned. A fraction of the clones does not appear; measured against another copy, unresolved V genes explain less than half of the discrepancy, and the remainder lacks a known reason. The sample table records roughly 18,000 clones; roughly four fifths of these occur just once. The top ten hold about a tenth of the sample. The sequencing used CD8+ T cells from peripheral blood mononuclear cells, collected in the second trimester of pregnancy. The receptors were sampled from a female donor in good health, enrolled as a control in a pregnancy study.

This clone is medium-sized by share. The rearrangement uses TRBV7-2 and TRBJ1-2; D remains ambiguous. The CDR3 sequence is 13 residues long. CDR1 is SGHTA and CDR2 is FQGNSA in the germline V gene. The ends were cut back, 6 bases at V and 4 bases at J, with 12 bases in the middle. The CDR3 DNA follows: TGTGCCAGCAGACTAGCGGATCCCTATGGCTACACCTTC. This codes for CASRLADPYGYTF.

This chain uses TRBV4-1 with TRBJ2-4; D perhaps matches TRBD2 (6 bases). Trimming removed 0 bases at V and 8 bases at J, with 17 bases between. The CDR3 length is 16 residues. Germline lookup yields CDR1 MGHRA and CDR2 YSYEKL. The CDR3 sequence: CASSQEVGDSRDIQYF. The CDR3 coding sequence is TGCGCCAGCAGCCAAGAAGTGGGGGACTCGAGAGACATTCAGTACTTC.

This clone is a singleton in its sample. The chain employs TRBV2 and TRBJ2-2; 9 bases align to TRBD1. This CDR3 is built from 15 residues. The V segment lost 5 bases and the J segment 9 bases; nucleotides outside the gene matches: 10. Per germline, CDR1 SNHLY and CDR2 FYNNEI. CDR3 sequence reads: CASSPGTGSMRELFF. CDR3 DNA: TGTGCCAGCAGTCCCGGGACAGGGTCGATGAGGGAGCTGTTTTTT.

The chain employs TRBV27 and TRBJ1-1; D remains unclear. With 11 bases removed from V and 5 bases from J, the gap between germline ends came to 18 bases. This CDR3 has 13 amino acids. The germline V gene encodes CDR1 MNHEY and CDR2 SMNVEV (reference sequence). The CDR3 DNA reads TGTGCCGTCCGCGAAAATTTGTCGACTGAAGCTTTCTTT. Translation gives CAVRENLSTEAFF.

The chain employs TRBV7-9 and TRBJ1-5; D is uncertain. Per germline, CDR1 SEHNR and CDR2 FQNEAQ (reference sequence). Trimming stripped 6 bases from V and 4 bases from J, with 10 bases between. The CDR3 consists of 13 residues. The CDR3 nucleotides read TGTGCCAGCAGTGCGCCAGGAAATCAGCCCCAGCATTTT. It translates to CASSAPGNQPQHF.

This clone was counted a single time. V is TRBV4-3 and J is TRBJ1-6; D is possibly TRBD1 (5 bases). V was shortened by 3 bases and J by 8 bases, with 11 bases between the two germline ends. The CDR3 sequence is 14 residues long. The germline CDR1 and CDR2 sequences are LGHNA and YSLEER. The CDR3 coding sequence is TGCGCCAGCAGCCACCGACAGATTTATTCACCCCTCCACTTT. It codes for CASSHRQIYSPLHF.

The rearrangement links TRBV27 to TRBJ1-1; D uncertain. Germline CDR1 reads MNHEY; CDR2 reads SMNVEV (reference sequence). The CDR3 consists of 14 residues. Trimming stripped 2 bases from V and 3 bases from J, with 10 bases between. In nucleotides, the CDR3 is TGTGCCAGCAGTTTAACGGGGATGCACACTGAAGCTTTCTTT. Protein product: CASSLTGMHTEAFF.

This chain uses TRBV9 with TRBJ2-5; 9 nucleotides line up with TRBD2. The CDR3 runs to 16 residues. Trimming cost V 4 bases and J 5 bases; bases outside gene matches: 12. From germline, CDR1 is SGDLS and CDR2 YYNGEE. CDR3 bases: TGTGCCAGCAGCTCCGGGGGCGGGGGGGCCTCGGAGACCCAGTACTTC. Translated, it gives CASSSGGGGASETQYF.

The rearrangement uses TRBV6-5 and TRBJ1-2; 12 bases fit TRBD1. The CDR3 consists of 15 residues. V shed 0 bases, J shed 8 bases, and the junction held 4 bases outside the gene matches. Germline V gene data show CDR1 as MNHEY and CDR2 as SVGAGI. CDR3 protein: CASSYSGQGAEGYTF. The CDR3 nucleotides are TGTGCCAGCAGTTACTCGGGACAGGGGGCGGAAGGCTACACCTTC.

The CDR3 nucleotides are TGTGCCAGCAGCTGGCTCGGGACAGGGGGCGAGACCCAGTACTTC. The encoded protein is CASSWLGTGGETQYF. The chain joins TRBV11-2 to TRBJ2-5; 12 positions match TRBD1. With V trimmed by 4 bases and J by 5 bases, 5 bases remained unmatched. CDR1 is SGHAT and CDR2 is FQNNGV in the germline V gene. The CDR3 is made up of 15 amino acids.

This rearrangement joins TRBV11-2 to TRBJ2-1; 9 bases map to TRBD1. J was trimmed by 5 bases and V by 5 bases; bases with no gene match: 10. CDR3 size: 16 residues. Germline loops: CDR1 SGHAT, CDR2 FQNNGV. Written as DNA, the CDR3 is TGTGCCAGCAGCGCTCACCGGGACAGGGTCAACAATGAGCAGTTCTTC. It specifies CASSAHRDRVNNEQFF.